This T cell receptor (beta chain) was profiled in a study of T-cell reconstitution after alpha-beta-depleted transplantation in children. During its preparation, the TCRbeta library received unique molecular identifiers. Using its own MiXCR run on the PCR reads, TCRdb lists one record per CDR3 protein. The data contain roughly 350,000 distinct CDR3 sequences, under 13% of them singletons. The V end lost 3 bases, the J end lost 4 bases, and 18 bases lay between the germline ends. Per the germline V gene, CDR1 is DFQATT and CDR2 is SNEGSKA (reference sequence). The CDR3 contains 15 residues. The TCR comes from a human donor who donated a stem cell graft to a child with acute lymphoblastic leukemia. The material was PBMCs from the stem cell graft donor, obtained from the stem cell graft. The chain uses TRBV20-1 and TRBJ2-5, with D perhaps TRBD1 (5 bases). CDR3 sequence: CSASGRQGVIETQYF. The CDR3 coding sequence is TGCAGTGCTAGCGGTCGGCAGGGTGTAATAGAGACCCAGTACTTC.